The sequence of this T cell receptor (beta chain) was determined in a study of vaccination and CD4 T cells after COVID-19. Turning to the study itself: Overlapping peptides covering the spike proteins of SARS-CoV-2, HCoV-NL63, HCoV-OC43 and HCoV-229E were added to stimulate cells.

V was clipped by 0 bases and J by 3 bases, with 11 bases between them. This CDR3 has 15 amino acids. The germline gives CDR1 MGHRA, CDR2 YSYEKL. To note about this clonotype: The target antigen is unknown.

Scientists ran DNA taken from cultured CD4+ T cells through the Oncomine TCR Beta short-read assay for sequencing. Genomic DNA was drawn out of CD4+ T cells grown in culture. TCRdb analysed the PCR reads with MiXCR anew, one entry per CDR3 protein. Here the sample spans about 9,000 distinct CDR3 sequences, around 35% being singletons. The treatment is: roughly 11-day PBMC culture with coronavirus spike peptide pools or control peptides (ViraFEST assay). Unexposed donor CD4+ T cells predated the COVID-19 pandemic, collected 2011-2018. Antigen-specific T cells were expanded with peptide pools by ViraFEST, and TCRs were then sequenced.

The chain joins TRBV4-1 to TRBJ1-2, with no clear D. This receptor was identified in a human donor in good health. Sequencing was performed on CD4+ T cells from blood, cultured in vitro. The CDR3 DNA follows: TGCGCCAGCAGCCAAGACCGGGGATTTGACTATGGCTACACCTTC. This encodes CASSQDRGFDYGYTF.